This T cell receptor (beta chain) is from a study of beta chain features in type 1 diabetes. Reverse transcribing all isolated RNA meant expressed TCRB transcripts were sequenced. The table came from immunoSEQ multiplex PCR; TCRdb's copy has only in-frame clones and leaves some out. The table lists 300,000 to 400,000 clones, 10% to 15% of them singletons. V was trimmed by 2 bases and J by 4 bases, leaving 12 bases between them. Germline CDR1 MGHDK, CDR2 SYGVNS. The CDR3 length is 15 residues. Averaging about 100 mL, one heparinised blood draw was given by each donor. As for this clone: The target antigen is unknown.

Points from the study as a whole: Highly expressing activated T cells could be over-counted with a cDNA template.

Source material: naive CD4+ T cells from blood. The source of this sequence is a man aged 18-30 years in good health. The chain joins TRBV25-1 to TRBJ1-3; no clear D gene. CDR3 nucleotide sequence: TGTGCCAGCAGTGAAGGCAGGACGGGAGGAAACACCATATATTTT. Its protein is CASSEGRTGGNTIYF.